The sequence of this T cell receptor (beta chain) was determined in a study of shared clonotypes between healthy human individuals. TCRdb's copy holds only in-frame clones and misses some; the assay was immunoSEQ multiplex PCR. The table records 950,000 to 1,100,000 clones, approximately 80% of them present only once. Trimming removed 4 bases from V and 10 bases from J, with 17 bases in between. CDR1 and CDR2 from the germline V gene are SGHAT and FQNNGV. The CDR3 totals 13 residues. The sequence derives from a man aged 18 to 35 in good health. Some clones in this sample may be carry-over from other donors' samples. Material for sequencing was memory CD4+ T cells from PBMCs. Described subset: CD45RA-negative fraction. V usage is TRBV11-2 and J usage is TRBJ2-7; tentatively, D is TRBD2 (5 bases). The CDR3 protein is CASSYREKESQYF. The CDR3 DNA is TGTGCCAGCAGCTACCGGGAAAAGGAGTCTCAGTACTTC.